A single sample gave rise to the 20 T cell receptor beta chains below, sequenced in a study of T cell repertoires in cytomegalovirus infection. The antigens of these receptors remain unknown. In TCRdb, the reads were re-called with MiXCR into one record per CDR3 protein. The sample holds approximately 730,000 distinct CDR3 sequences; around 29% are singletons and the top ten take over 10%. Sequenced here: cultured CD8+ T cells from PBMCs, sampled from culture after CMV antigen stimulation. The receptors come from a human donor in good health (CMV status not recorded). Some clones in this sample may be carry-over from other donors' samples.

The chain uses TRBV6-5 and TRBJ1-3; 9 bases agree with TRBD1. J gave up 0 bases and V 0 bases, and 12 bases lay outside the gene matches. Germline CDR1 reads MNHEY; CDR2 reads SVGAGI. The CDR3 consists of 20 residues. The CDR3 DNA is TGTGCCAGCAGTTACTCACCGGGACAGGGAGTTTCAAGCTCTGGAAACACCATATATTTT. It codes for CASSYSPGQGVSSSGNTIYF.

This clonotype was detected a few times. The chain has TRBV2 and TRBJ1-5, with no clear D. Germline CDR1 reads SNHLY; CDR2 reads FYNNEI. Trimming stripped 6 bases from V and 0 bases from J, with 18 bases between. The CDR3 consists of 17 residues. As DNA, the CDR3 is TGTGCCAGCAGCGACGCCGCGAACAAGCATAGCAATCAGCCCCAGCATTTT. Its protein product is CASSDAANKHSNQPQHF.

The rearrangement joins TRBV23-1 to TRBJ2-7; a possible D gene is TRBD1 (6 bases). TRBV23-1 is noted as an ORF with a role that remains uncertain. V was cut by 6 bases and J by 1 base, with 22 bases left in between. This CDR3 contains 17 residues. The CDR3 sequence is CASSHRTMDRSSYEQYV. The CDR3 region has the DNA TGCGCCAGCAGCCACAGAACTATGGACAGATCATCCTACGAGCAGTACGTC.

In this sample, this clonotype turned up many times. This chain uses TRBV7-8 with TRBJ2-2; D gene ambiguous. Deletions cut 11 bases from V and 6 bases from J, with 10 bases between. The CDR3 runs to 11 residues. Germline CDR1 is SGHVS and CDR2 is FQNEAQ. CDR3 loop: CAQKSAGELFF. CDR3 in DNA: TGTGCCCAAAAATCTGCCGGGGAGCTGTTTTTT. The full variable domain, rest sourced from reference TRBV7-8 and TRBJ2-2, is GAGVSQSPRYKVAKRGQDVALRCDPISGHVSLFWYQQALGQGPEFLTYFQNEAQLDKSGLPSDRFFAERPEGSVSTLKIQRTQQEDSAVYLCAQKSAGELFFGEGSRLTVL.

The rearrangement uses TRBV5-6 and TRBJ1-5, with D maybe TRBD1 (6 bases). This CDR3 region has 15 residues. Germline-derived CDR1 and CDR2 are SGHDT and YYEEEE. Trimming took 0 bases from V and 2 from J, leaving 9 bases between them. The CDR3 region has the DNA TGTGCCAGCAGCTTGGCAGGGGCGGGCAATCAGCCCCAGCATTTT. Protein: CASSLAGAGNQPQHF.

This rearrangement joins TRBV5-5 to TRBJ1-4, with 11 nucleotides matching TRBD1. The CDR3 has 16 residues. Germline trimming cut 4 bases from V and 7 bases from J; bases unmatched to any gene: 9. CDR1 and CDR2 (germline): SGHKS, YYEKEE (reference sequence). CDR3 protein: CASSPGQGALIEKLFF. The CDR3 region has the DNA TGTGCCAGCAGCCCTGGACAGGGGGCCCTCATTGAAAAACTGTTTTTT.

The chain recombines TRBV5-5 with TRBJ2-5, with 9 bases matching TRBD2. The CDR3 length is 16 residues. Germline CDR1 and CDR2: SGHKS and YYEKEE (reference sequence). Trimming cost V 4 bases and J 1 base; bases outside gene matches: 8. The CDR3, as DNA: TGTGCCAGCAGCCCTCCGAGCGGGGGGCCCCAAGAGACCCAGTACTTC. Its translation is CASSPPSGGPQETQYF.

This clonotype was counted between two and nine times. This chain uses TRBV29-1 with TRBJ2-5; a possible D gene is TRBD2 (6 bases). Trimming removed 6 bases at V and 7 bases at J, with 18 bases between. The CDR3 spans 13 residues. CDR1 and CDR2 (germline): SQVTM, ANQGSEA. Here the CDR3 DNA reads TGCAGCGTGTCCGGGCCTATGGAGGGGACCCAGTACTTC. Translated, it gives CSVSGPMEGTQYF. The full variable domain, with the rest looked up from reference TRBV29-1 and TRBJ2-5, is SAVISQKPSRDICQRGTSLTIQCQVDSQVTMMFWYRQQPGQSLTLIATANQGSEATYESGFVIDKFPISRPNLTFSTLTVSNMSPEDSSIYLCSVSGPMEGTQYFGPGTRLLVL.

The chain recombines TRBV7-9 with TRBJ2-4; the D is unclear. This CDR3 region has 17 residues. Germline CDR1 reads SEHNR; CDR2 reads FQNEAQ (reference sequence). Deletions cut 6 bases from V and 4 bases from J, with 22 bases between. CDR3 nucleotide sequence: TGTGCCAGCAGTCAAGATACTACGATCCGGCAAAAAAACATTCAGTACTTC. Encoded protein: CASSQDTTIRQKNIQYF.

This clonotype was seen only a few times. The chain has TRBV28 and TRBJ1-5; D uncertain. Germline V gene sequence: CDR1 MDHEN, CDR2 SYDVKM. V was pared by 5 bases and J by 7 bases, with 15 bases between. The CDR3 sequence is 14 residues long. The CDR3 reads CASSIWALGQPQHF. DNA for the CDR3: TGTGCCAGCAGTATTTGGGCCTTGGGGCAGCCCCAGCATTTT.

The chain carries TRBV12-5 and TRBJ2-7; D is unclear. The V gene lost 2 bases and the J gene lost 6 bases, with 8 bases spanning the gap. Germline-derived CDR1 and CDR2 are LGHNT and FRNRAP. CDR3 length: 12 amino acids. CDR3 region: CASGLILTEQYF. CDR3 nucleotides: TGTGCTAGTGGTTTGATTCTAACCGAGCAGTACTTC.

This CDR3 is CASSDIKRGDEQFF. For the CDR3, the DNA is TGTGCCAGCAGTGATATCAAAAGGGGTGATGAGCAGTTCTTC. V is TRBV27 and J is TRBJ2-1; a possible D gene is TRBD1 (5 bases). This CDR3 region has 14 residues. The V gene's germline CDR1 is MNHEY and CDR2 SMNVEV (reference sequence). The V and J ends lost 5 bases and 8 bases respectively, with 16 bases between them.

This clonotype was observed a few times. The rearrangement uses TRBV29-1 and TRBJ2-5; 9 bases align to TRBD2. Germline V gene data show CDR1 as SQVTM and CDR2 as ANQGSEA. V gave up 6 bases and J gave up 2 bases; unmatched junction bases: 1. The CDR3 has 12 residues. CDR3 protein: CSVAGGQETQYF. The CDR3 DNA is TGCAGCGTAGCGGGGGGTCAAGAGACCCAGTACTTC.

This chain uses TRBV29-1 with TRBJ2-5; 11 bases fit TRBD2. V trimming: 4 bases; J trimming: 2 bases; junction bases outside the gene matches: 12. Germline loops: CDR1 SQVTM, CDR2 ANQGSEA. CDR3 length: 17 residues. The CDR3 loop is CSVGASGGFILQETQYF. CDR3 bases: TGCAGCGTTGGGGCTAGCGGGGGGTTCATATTACAAGAGACCCAGTACTTC. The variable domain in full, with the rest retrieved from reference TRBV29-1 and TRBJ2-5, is SAVISQKPSRDICQRGTSLTIQCQVDSQVTMMFWYRQQPGQSLTLIATANQGSEATYESGFVIDKFPISRPNLTFSTLTVSNMSPEDSSIYLCSVGASGGFILQETQYFGPGTRLLVL.

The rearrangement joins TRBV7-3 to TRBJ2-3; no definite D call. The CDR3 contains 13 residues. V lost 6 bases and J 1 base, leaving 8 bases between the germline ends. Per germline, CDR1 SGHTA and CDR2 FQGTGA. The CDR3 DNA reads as TGTGCCAGCAGGGGTGGGGGCACAGATACGCAGTATTTT. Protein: CASRGGGTDTQYF.

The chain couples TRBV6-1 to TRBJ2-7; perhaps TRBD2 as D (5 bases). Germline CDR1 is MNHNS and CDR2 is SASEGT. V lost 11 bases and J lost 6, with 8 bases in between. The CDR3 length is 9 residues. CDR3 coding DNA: TGTGCCGCGGGCTCCGAGCAGTACTTC. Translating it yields CAAGSEQYF.

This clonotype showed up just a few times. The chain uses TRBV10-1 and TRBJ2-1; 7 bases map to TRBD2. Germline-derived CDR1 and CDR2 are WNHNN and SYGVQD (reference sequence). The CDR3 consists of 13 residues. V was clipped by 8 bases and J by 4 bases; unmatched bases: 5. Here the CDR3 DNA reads TGCGCCAGCGGGCCCGGGAGGTACAATGAGCAGTTCTTC. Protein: CASGPGRYNEQFF.

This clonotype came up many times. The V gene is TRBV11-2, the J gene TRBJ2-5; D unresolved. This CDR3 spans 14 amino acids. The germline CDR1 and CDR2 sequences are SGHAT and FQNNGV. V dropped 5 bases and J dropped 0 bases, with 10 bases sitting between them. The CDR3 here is CASSPPRYQETQYF. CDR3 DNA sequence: TGTGCCAGCAGCCCACCGCGGTACCAAGAGACCCAGTACTTC.

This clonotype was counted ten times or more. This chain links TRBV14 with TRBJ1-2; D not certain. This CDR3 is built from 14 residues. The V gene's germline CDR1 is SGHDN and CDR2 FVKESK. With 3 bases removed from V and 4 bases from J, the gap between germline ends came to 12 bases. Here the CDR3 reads CASSHPDGSYGYTF. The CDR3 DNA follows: TGTGCCAGCAGCCATCCTGACGGCTCCTATGGCTACACCTTC.

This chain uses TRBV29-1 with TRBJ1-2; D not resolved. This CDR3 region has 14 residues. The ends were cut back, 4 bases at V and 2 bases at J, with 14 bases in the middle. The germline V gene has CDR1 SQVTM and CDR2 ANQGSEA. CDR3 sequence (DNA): TGCAGCGTTGGGGCGGTTCAGGCAAACTATGGCTACACCTTC. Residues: CSVGAVQANYGYTF.